A single sample gave rise to the 24 T cell receptor beta chains below, sequenced in a study of regulatory T cells in long-lasting Graves disease. Time point of the sample: newly diagnosed GD, antithyroid drugs for less than 3 months. RNA from PBMCs was the source of the TCR library. Relying on iRepertoire HTBI primers and Arm-PCR of CDR3 regions, the team built TCR beta libraries. A single record per CDR3 protein comes from TCRdb applying MiXCR to the multiplex PCR reads. Counted here are more than 450,000 distinct CDR3 sequences, approximately 12% occurring once; the ten biggest clones make up roughly 8.9%. In addition, the sample was reused for a study of T cells in Graves' hyperthyroidism and ophthalmopathy.

The starting material was peripheral blood mononuclear cells (PBMCs), obtained at new diagnosis, from a patient treated with antithyroid drugs. Receptors were obtained from a young woman with Graves disease.

The sample holds many counts of this clonotype. The rearrangement uses TRBV9 and TRBJ1-2; 9 nucleotides align to TRBD1. The germline V gene encodes CDR1 SGDLS and CDR2 YYNGEE. V lost 3 bases and J lost 4; bases outside the gene matches: 4. The CDR3 totals 14 residues. CDR3 nucleotide sequence: TGTGCCAGCAGCGCAACGGGACAGGGCTATGGCTACACCTTC. Protein: CASSATGQGYGYTF.

This clonotype has a handful of counts. The V and J genes are TRBV19 and TRBJ1-2; perhaps TRBD1 as D (6 bases). CDR3 length: 14 amino acids. The germline V gene encodes CDR1 LNHDA and CDR2 SQIVND (reference sequence). The germline V and J ends were trimmed by 7 bases and 4 bases, with 16 bases remaining between them. CDR3 in DNA: TGTGCCAGTACTCTAGGGCTCAGGGGCTATGGCTACACCTTC. It codes for CASTLGLRGYGYTF.

This clonotype was seen a few times. The chain employs TRBV30 and TRBJ1-6; D ambiguous. Germline CDR1 GTSNPN, CDR2 SVGIG (reference sequence). This CDR3 contains 14 residues. The V end lost 0 bases, the J end lost 4 bases, and 7 bases lay between the germline ends. The CDR3 coding sequence is TGTGCCTGGAGTGTACAAGGATATAATTCACCCCTCCACTTT. It is translated as CAWSVQGYNSPLHF.

This clonotype appeared many times. The genes are TRBV19 and TRBJ2-1; D ambiguous. Trimming shortened V by 5 bases and J by 4 bases, and 6 bases separated the two germline ends. The CDR3 extends over 12 amino acids. CDR1 and CDR2 from the germline V gene are LNHDA and SQIVND (reference sequence). The CDR3 DNA reads TGTGCCAGTAGTGTGACATACAATGAGCAGTTCTTC. This encodes CASSVTYNEQFF.

The genes are TRBV27 and TRBJ2-1; 14 bases align to TRBD2. Germline V gene lookup returns CDR1 MNHEY and CDR2 SMNVEV (reference sequence). V lost 1 base to trimming and J lost 6 bases; unmatched junction nucleotides: 5. This CDR3 region has 17 residues. The CDR3 loop reads CASSLLTSGRGPNEQFF. CDR3 coding DNA: TGTGCCAGCAGTTTATTGACTAGCGGGAGGGGTCCCAATGAGCAGTTCTTC.

The V and J genes are TRBV30 and TRBJ1-1, with 7 bases identical to TRBD1. The J segment lost 1 base and the V segment lost 2 bases, leaving 7 bases of the junction unmatched. The CDR3 has 15 residues. Germline assignment: CDR1 GTSNPN and CDR2 SVGIG (reference sequence). This chain's CDR3 is CAWSRVDRENTEAFF. The CDR3 DNA is TGTGCCTGGAGTCGGGTCGACAGGGAGAACACTGAAGCTTTCTTT. The full variable domain, its missing parts supplied by reference TRBV30 and TRBJ1-1, is SQTIHQWPATLVQPVGSPLSLECTVEGTSNPNLYWYRQAAGRGLQLLFYSVGIGQISSEVPQNLSASRPQDRQFILSSKKLLLSDSGFYLCAWSRVDRENTEAFFGQGTRLTVV.

This clonotype was counted many times. The J gene is TRBJ1-1, the V gene TRBV28, with D possibly being TRBD1 (5 bases). The germline CDR1 and CDR2 sequences are MDHEN and SYDVKM. With 7 bases removed from V and 6 bases from J, the gap between germline ends came to 12 bases. The CDR3 is 12 residues long. The CDR3 DNA sequence: TGTGCCAGCATAACGGGGCGGGCTGAAGCTTTCTTT. This codes for CASITGRAEAFF.

This clonotype was picked up many times. The gene calls are TRBV2 and TRBJ2-7; TRBD1 might be the D (6 bases). This CDR3 is built from 14 residues. Trimming took off 8 bases at V and 5 bases at J, with 19 bases between the two ends. Looked up from germline, CDR1 is SNHLY and CDR2 is FYNNEI. The CDR3 nucleotides are TGTGCCAGCGGGCAGCAGGGGAAGGGGAACGAGCAGTACTTC. Protein sequence: CASGQQGKGNEQYF.

This clonotype was seen many times. The chain employs TRBV28 and TRBJ1-5; TRBD1 aligns across 9 bases. Germline loops: CDR1 MDHEN, CDR2 SYDVKM. Unmatched junction bases numbered 6, after V lost 4 bases and J lost 2 bases. The CDR3 loop spans 16 amino acids. DNA for the CDR3: TGTGCCAGCAGTTCGGCCAGACAGGGGGGCAATCAGCCCCAGCATTTT. Its protein product is CASSSARQGGNQPQHF.

This clonotype came up a few times. V usage is TRBV19 and J usage is TRBJ1-2, with D perhaps TRBD1 (5 bases). Germline loops: CDR1 LNHDA, CDR2 SQIVND (reference sequence). The CDR3 sequence is 13 residues long. The V gene lost 2 bases and the J gene lost 4 bases, with 8 bases spanning the gap. For the CDR3, the DNA is TGTGCCAGTAGTATACCCCAGGGCTATGGCTACACCTTC. Translation: CASSIPQGYGYTF. Combining the CDR3 with reference TRBV19 and TRBJ1-2 gives the whole variable domain DGGITQSPKYLFRKEGQNVTLSCEQNLNHDAMYWYRQDPGQGLRLIYYSQIVNDFQKGDIAEGYSVSREKKESFPLTVTSAQKNPTAFYLCASSIPQGYGYTFGSGTRLTVV.

This clonotype was observed at least ten times. The V gene is TRBV6-5, the J gene TRBJ2-2; 14 positions match TRBD2. CDR1 MNHEY and CDR2 SVGAGI come from the germline V gene. V was clipped by 2 bases and J by 7 bases; unmatched bases: 6. The CDR3 spans 17 residues. DNA of the CDR3: TGTGCCAGCAGTTACGGGGGACTAGCGGGAGTGGTCGGGGAGCTGTTTTTT. Its protein product is CASSYGGLAGVVGELFF.

In its sample, this clonotype was seen many times. The genes are TRBV2 and TRBJ1-2; D gene unclear. Per the germline V gene, CDR1 is SNHLY and CDR2 is FYNNEI. This CDR3 spans 11 amino acids. The V end lost 7 bases, the J end lost 5 bases, and 8 bases lay between the germline ends. The CDR3 sequence: CASIRVYGYTF. The CDR3 nucleotides are TGTGCCAGCATTAGGGTATATGGCTACACCTTC.

The chain carries TRBV5-4 and TRBJ2-7, with 10 bases fitting TRBD1. The germline V gene has CDR1 SGHNT and CDR2 YYREEE (reference sequence). This CDR3 spans 15 amino acids. Trimming at V came to 5 bases and at J to 10 bases, leaving 15 bases not matched to a gene. CDR3: CASRAGTGALKEQYF. For the CDR3, the DNA is TGTGCCAGCAGGGCCGGGACAGGGGCCCTTAAGGAACAGTACTTC.

The CDR3 sequence is CASSLQGLRTHGYTF. The CDR3 DNA follows: TGTGCCAGCAGTTTACAGGGGTTACGCACTCATGGCTACACCTTC. The J gene is TRBJ1-2, the V gene TRBV28; D is perhaps TRBD1 (6 bases). Looked up from germline, CDR1 is MDHEN and CDR2 is SYDVKM. CDR3 length: 15 amino acids. V was trimmed by 2 bases and J by 6 bases, leaving 16 bases between them.

This clonotype appeared many times. This chain uses TRBV30 with TRBJ1-2; D unclear. The CDR3 covers 15 residues. Germline loops: CDR1 GTSNPN, CDR2 SVGIG (reference sequence). V was pared by 0 bases and J by 5 bases, with 16 bases between. CDR3 DNA: TGTGCCTGGAGTGTACGGGTCTTCTCGGGGTATGGCTACACCTTC. This gives the protein CAWSVRVFSGYGYTF.

This clonotype occurred many times. This rearrangement joins TRBV11-3 to TRBJ2-1, with D possibly being TRBD2 (5 bases). The V gene lost 0 bases and the J gene lost 5 bases, with 8 bases spanning the gap. Germline CDR1 SGHNT, CDR2 YENEEA. The CDR3 runs to 14 residues. CDR3 region: CASSLDPLDNEQFF. The CDR3 bases are TGTGCCAGCAGCTTAGATCCACTAGACAATGAGCAGTTCTTC.

In its sample, this clonotype was seen many times. The genes are TRBV30 and TRBJ1-4; D unclear. There are 14 residues in the CDR3. Looked up from germline, CDR1 is GTSNPN and CDR2 is SVGIG (reference sequence). V was cut by 2 bases and J by 5 bases, with 12 bases left in between. This chain's CDR3 is CAWSRMLVNEKLFF. For the CDR3, the DNA is TGTGCCTGGAGTCGGATGCTAGTAAATGAAAAACTGTTTTTT.

The V call is TRBV6-2 or TRBV6-3, the J call TRBJ1-1, with D unresolved. V dropped 5 bases and J dropped 7 bases, with 14 bases sitting between them. This CDR3 is built from 13 residues. Germline assignment: CDR1 MNHEY and CDR2 SVGEGT. This CDR3 reads CASSESSKLEAFF. The CDR3 region has the DNA TGTGCCAGCAGTGAATCCTCCAAACTTGAAGCTTTCTTT.

There are many counts of this clonotype. The chain links TRBV20-1 to TRBJ2-1; D may correspond to TRBD1 or TRBD2 (5 bases each). The CDR3 extends over 14 amino acids. Per germline, CDR1 DFQATT and CDR2 SNEGSKA (reference sequence). The CDR3, as DNA: TGCACCGGGGCGGCCGAATTGGTATACAATGAGCAGTTCTTC. Translation gives CTGAAELVYNEQFF.

This clonotype was seen a few times. The chain recombines TRBV24-1 with TRBJ1-2, with D possibly being TRBD1 (5 bases). The V end lost 7 bases, the J end lost 8 bases, and 13 bases lay between the germline ends. CDR1 KGHDR and CDR2 SFDVKD come from the germline V gene. This CDR3 region has 12 residues. CDR3 in amino acids: CATSEGREGYTF. The CDR3 bases are TGTGCCACCAGCGAGGGGAGAGAGGGCTACACCTTC.

Ten or more counts support this clonotype. V and J are TRBV5-1 and TRBJ1-1; D is uncertain. Trimming shortened V by 5 bases and J by 1 base, and 12 bases separated the two germline ends. Looked up from germline, CDR1 is SGHRS and CDR2 is YFSETQ. This CDR3 contains 14 residues. The CDR3 DNA is TGCGCCAGCAGACCTCAATCAGGGAACACTGAAGCTTTCTTT. This codes for CASRPQSGNTEAFF.

This clonotype was observed many times. The chain recombines TRBV2 with TRBJ2-1, with D possibly TRBD1 on 5 matching bases. Germline V gene lookup returns CDR1 SNHLY and CDR2 FYNNEI. With 10 bases removed from V and 3 bases from J, the gap between germline ends came to 10 bases. The CDR3 totals 12 residues. The CDR3 DNA sequence: TGTGCCACCCAAGGGGACTACAATGAGCAGTTCTTC. As protein: CATQGDYNEQFF.

This clonotype came up a few times. CDR3 amino acids: CSASNPGGEQFF. Written as DNA, the CDR3 is TGCAGTGCTAGCAACCCCGGCGGTGAGCAGTTCTTC. This sequence joins TRBV20-1 and TRBJ2-1; D is unclear. The CDR3 is 12 residues long. Germline CDR1 is DFQATT and CDR2 is SNEGSKA (reference sequence). With 3 bases removed from V and 9 bases from J, the gap between germline ends came to 12 bases.

This clonotype was found many times. The chain employs TRBV6-1 and TRBJ2-7, with 10 bases fitting TRBD1. There are 15 residues in the CDR3. J gave up 3 bases and V 6 bases, and 8 bases lay outside the gene matches. CDR1 and CDR2 from the germline V gene are MNHNS and SASEGT. The CDR3: CASRVGTGENYEQYF. The CDR3 region has the DNA TGTGCCAGCAGAGTCGGGACAGGGGAGAACTACGAGCAGTACTTC.